This T cell receptor beta chain was captured in a study of T cell responses to AZD1222 COVID-19 vaccine (dated by TCRdb to the early 2020s). Study-level background: Because spike-specific TCR depth and breadth did not differ between the two schedules, AZD1222 recipients who got a second dose at roughly 4 weeks were pooled with those who got a second dose at roughly 12 weeks. TCR sequencing was performed for fewer than 250 trial participants, of whom 207 were given two doses of AZD1222 and around 26 were given two doses of MenACWY control vaccine. Trial participants were enrolled by age into 18-55, 56-69 and 70-plus year subgroups, with 148, 28 and 57 TCR-sequenced participants respectively.

The intended sense of this specimen's time point label: baseline before first vaccination. Samples from vaccinated people were obtained from the UK trials COV001 and COV002, which included a single-blind randomized controlled phase 2/3 trial of AZD1222 (ChAdOx1 nCoV-19) in healthy adults. Trial participant PBMC samples were collected at day 0 and day 28 after the second dose for TCRbeta chain sequencing. This clone was seen once. Its antigen is not yet known. The record has no base qualities; no much larger clone is one base away. The CDR3 regions of human TCRbeta chains were analyzed by immunosequencing. The original pipeline was this. Repertoire TCRs were matched against a reference library of SARS-CoV-2-specific TCRs generated with the MIRA antigen-specificity platform. Breadth was defined as the fraction of unique TCRs that were SARS-CoV-2-associated. Depth was defined as the fraction of total T cells that were SARS-CoV-2-associated. Using the MIRA data, each spike-specific TCR was mapped to the spike region that the TCR reacts to and placed in a CD4 or CD8 class. Log10-transformed breadth and depth values were compared by one-way ANOVA with Sidak's multiple comparisons tests. TCRdb provides this immuneACCESS table in a form limited to in-frame rearrangements. Some clones are lacking; in checked studies, under half of them reflect an unresolved V gene, and why the rest are absent is not known. V, J and clone size are those of that table, while D and trimming were read from the DNA. The sample yields roughly 100,000 clones; approximately 90% were counted once. In total, the top ten clones hold around 2.5% of the sample.

Trimming takes 10 bases from V and 1 base from J, and the germline ends sit 16 bases apart. The CDR3 holds 14 amino acids from the cysteine to the phenylalanine. The sequence is cut down to CDR3 DNA, 42 bases in frame from base 1. CDR1 SNHLY and CDR2 FYNNEI were looked up in the germline V gene. The research as a whole found: Only six AZD1222 recipients were SARS-CoV-2 seropositive at baseline, limiting conclusions about previously exposed vaccinees. Reportedly, almost half of the unique spike-specific TCRs recognized epitopes lying outside the regions that are mutated in the B.1.351 and B.1.1.7 variants. Vaccine-associated CD4 TCRs spanned the whole spike protein, with dominant responses in regions 160-218 and 743-854. No day 14 peak-response samples were available, so repertoires were characterized only after the peak T cell response. Participants were mostly white British, with more females than males. The authors suggested clonal diversity may have been underestimated. Spike-specific TCR breadth and depth rose significantly after two AZD1222 doses compared with day 0 and with MenACWY recipients. In the small 56-69-year group, the increase in depth fell short of significance, most likely because of low power.

This clonotype was sampled from an adult in good health. The rearranged segments are TRBV2 and TRBJ2-5, with the D gene possibly TRBD1 or TRBD2, each one fitting 5 bases. This specimen consisted of peripheral blood, obtained on day 0 of AZD1222 vaccination. CDR3 loop: CANRDPRPQETQYF. The DNA reads TGTGCCAACCGGGACCCCCGCCCCCAAGAGACCCAGTACTTC.